This TCR beta chain was profiled in a study of blood T cells in healthy people across ages. Each of the donors had approximately 10 milliliters of peripheral blood drawn into EDTA-treated Vacutainer tubes. In each sample, at least 6 million PBMCs were isolated. Total RNA extracted from each sample amounted to at least 5 micrograms. This clonotype came up a few times. A J-beta primer mix and a sample-barcoded 5' primer were used in a second PCR of roughly 7 to 12 cycles. CDR3-containing paired-end reads numbered at least 2.5 million in each sample. From the 5' RACE reads, TCRdb called clonotypes with MiXCR, one entry per CDR3 protein. This sample yields more than 450,000 distinct CDR3 sequences, of which about 25% are seen a single time; approximately 3.3% belongs to the top ten. The CDR3 has 14 residues. The same sample was also used in a study of T cells of mothers and their children.

The rearrangement links TRBV12-3 or TRBV12-4 to TRBJ2-5; 8 bases map to TRBD2. Judging by the DNA end, TRBJ2-1 fits better; the J call may be wrong. The sequencing input was blood. This receptor was obtained from a boy aged 2 to 9 in good health. The chain's CDR3 is CASSPGLEGPEQFF. The CDR3 nucleotides are TGTGCCAGCAGTCCGGGACTAGAGGGCCCTGAGCAGTTCTTC.